Here is one TCR beta chain with its context. Its antigen is currently unknown. Among the donors, all were healthy bone marrow donors. This sample is drawn from a study of cytomegalovirus exposure and HLA in healthy donors. Study-wide findings and caveats: As a later analysis showed, several of the most significant clusters appeared to be linked to common viral pathogens.

PCR was performed using 60 Vbeta and 13 Jbeta primers. Clones were sequenced by immunoSEQ multiplex PCR, and TCRdb holds only the in-frame ones, with some missing. This table has about 96,000 clones, roughly 80% appearing once. Trimming removed 5 bases from V and 3 bases from J, with 11 bases in between. The germline V gene encodes CDR1 MNHEY and CDR2 SVGAGI. CDR3 length: 13 amino acids. This chain uses TRBV6-5 with TRBJ2-7; D remains ambiguous. The sample taken for sequencing was PBMCs. The sequence was collected from a man aged 45-65 years in good health and CMV-seropositive. In DNA, the CDR3 is TGTGCCAGCAGTGAGGTGGGTCACTACGAGCAGTACTTC. Residues: CASSEVGHYEQYF.